A selection of T cell receptor beta chains follows, all from one sample in a study of regulatory T cells in long-lasting Graves disease. TCRdb ran MiXCR on the multiplex PCR reads and lists one entry per CDR3 protein. This table holds roughly 450,000 distinct CDR3 sequences, less than 25% found once. The starting material was peripheral blood mononuclear cells (PBMCs), obtained when the disease was refractory, from a patient treated with antithyroid drugs. These TCRs come from a female donor with Graves disease. The conserved cysteine and the conserved F or W are not part of the CDR3 here.

j_call: TRBJ2-1
v_call: TRBV20-1
cdr3_aa: SAPHGGLAVNNEQF

j_call: TRBJ2-1
v_call: TRBV9
cdr3_aa: ASSVGGGGTNEQF

j_call: TRBJ2-3
v_call: TRBV6-1
cdr3_aa: ATTGLGMHTQY

j_call: TRBJ2-7
v_call: TRBV28
cdr3_aa: ASSLKPQGEQY

j_call: TRBJ1-1
v_call: TRBV6-1
cdr3_aa: ASSEGKRGRNTEAF

j_call: TRBJ2-2
v_call: TRBV20-1
cdr3_aa: SASGEGELF

j_call: TRBJ1-4
v_call: TRBV7-9
cdr3_aa: ASSSRRHRDRGEKLF

j_call: TRBJ2-7
v_call: TRBV9
cdr3_aa: ASSVRGGPHEQY

j_call: TRBJ2-7
v_call: TRBV3-1
cdr3_aa: ASSQASGGEY

j_call: TRBJ2-7
v_call: TRBV9
cdr3_aa: ASSVETSTTYEQY

j_call: TRBJ2-7
v_call: TRBV4-1
cdr3_aa: ASSQDRLSTSHEQY

j_call: TRBJ2-7
v_call: TRBV28
cdr3_aa: ASSSGHRSYEQY

j_call: TRBJ2-5
v_call: TRBV25-1
cdr3_aa: ASSESKAAPSQETQY

j_call: TRBJ2-3
v_call: TRBV10-3
cdr3_aa: ATGTSVTAVADTQY

j_call: TRBJ1-1
v_call: TRBV12-3/TRBV12-4
cdr3_aa: ASSPQGVRTEAF

j_call: TRBJ2-3
v_call: TRBV19
cdr3_aa: ASSDPSTDTQY

j_call: TRBJ2-3
v_call: TRBV11-2
cdr3_aa: ASSPRDRPQSDTQY

j_call: TRBJ2-2
v_call: TRBV2
cdr3_aa: ASRGRWGRPGELF

j_call: TRBJ2-7
v_call: TRBV28
cdr3_aa: ASSFGRDRGYYEQY

j_call: TRBJ2-7
v_call: TRBV4-1
cdr3_aa: ASSQDRLGPEQY

j_call: TRBJ1-4
v_call: TRBV14
cdr3_aa: ASSLDRELF

j_call: TRBJ2-4
v_call: TRBV28
cdr3_aa: ASSLGQQNIQY

j_call: TRBJ1-5
v_call: TRBV7-2
cdr3_aa: ASSSRRVVGDSNQPQH

j_call: TRBJ2-7
v_call: TRBV12-3/TRBV12-4
cdr3_aa: ASSWDSSSYEQY

j_call: TRBJ1-2
v_call: TRBV29-1
cdr3_aa: SVVTAVNYGYT

j_call: TRBJ1-6
v_call: TRBV12-3/TRBV12-4
cdr3_aa: ASSSDGRFYNSPLH

j_call: TRBJ1-1
v_call: TRBV28
cdr3_aa: ASSTTGDWGTEAF

j_call: TRBJ1-6
v_call: TRBV30
cdr3_aa: ALSDWGAALH

j_call: TRBJ1-5
v_call: TRBV19
cdr3_aa: ASSISVNQPQH

j_call: TRBJ2-7
v_call: TRBV7-2
cdr3_aa: ASSPSLGVNGYEQY

j_call: TRBJ1-2
v_call: TRBV5-4
cdr3_aa: ASSPGQALT

j_call: TRBJ1-5
v_call: TRBV30
cdr3_aa: AWSVARGHNQPQH

j_call: TRBJ2-7
v_call: TRBV12-3/TRBV12-4
cdr3_aa: ASSLQTSGSFYEQY

j_call: TRBJ2-2
v_call: TRBV11-2
cdr3_aa: ASSLVDRGYFPGELF

j_call: TRBJ1-6
v_call: TRBV2
cdr3_aa: ASSDRFGSPLH

j_call: TRBJ1-5
v_call: TRBV19
cdr3_aa: ASTDRVRNQPQH

j_call: TRBJ1-5
v_call: TRBV27
cdr3_aa: ASSLDRGHQPQH

j_call: TRBJ1-1
v_call: TRBV6-1
cdr3_aa: ASSEPLGSTEAF

j_call: TRBJ1-1
v_call: TRBV20-1
cdr3_aa: SGPHGIAVAF

j_call: TRBJ2-5
v_call: TRBV28
cdr3_aa: ASSPRAGGEETQY

j_call: TRBJ2-7
v_call: TRBV2
cdr3_aa: ASSLTRGDEQY

j_call: TRBJ2-7
v_call: TRBV6-2/TRBV6-3
cdr3_aa: ATGGARTYEQY